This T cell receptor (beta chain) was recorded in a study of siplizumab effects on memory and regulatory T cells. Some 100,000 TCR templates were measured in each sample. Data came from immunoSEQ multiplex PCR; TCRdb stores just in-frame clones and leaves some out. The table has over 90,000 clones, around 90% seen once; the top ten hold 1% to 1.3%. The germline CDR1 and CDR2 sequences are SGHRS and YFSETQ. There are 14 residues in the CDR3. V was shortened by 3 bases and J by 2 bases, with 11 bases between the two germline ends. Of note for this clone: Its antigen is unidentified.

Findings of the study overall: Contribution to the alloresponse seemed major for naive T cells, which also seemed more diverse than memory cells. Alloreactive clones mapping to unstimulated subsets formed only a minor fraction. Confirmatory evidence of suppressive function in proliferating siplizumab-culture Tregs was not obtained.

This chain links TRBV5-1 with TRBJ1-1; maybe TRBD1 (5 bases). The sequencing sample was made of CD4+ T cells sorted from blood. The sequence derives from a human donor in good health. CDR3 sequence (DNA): TGCGCCAGCAGCTCGGGACGGCCTAACACTGAAGCTTTCTTT. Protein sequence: CASSSGRPNTEAFF. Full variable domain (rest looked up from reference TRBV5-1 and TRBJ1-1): KAGVTQTPRYLIKTRGQQVTLSCSPISGHRSVSWYQQTPGQGLQFLFEYFSETQRNKGNFPGRFSGRQFSNSRSEMNVSTLELGDSALYLCASSSGRPNTEAFFGQGTRLTVV.